The clone carrying this TCR beta chain was counted once. The J segment lost 1 base and the V segment lost 0 bases, leaving 16 bases of the junction unmatched. Germline V gives CDR1 SGHRS, CDR2 YFSETQ. This CDR3 region has 21 residues. This specimen belongs to a study of blood T cell repertoires in COVID-19. Data came from immunoSEQ multiplex PCR; TCRdb stores just in-frame clones and leaves some out. The sample has around 100,000 clones, approximately 84% seen once. J is TRBJ2-7 and V is TRBV5-1; 13 nucleotides line up with TRBD2. Sequenced: peripheral blood. The TCR comes from a man aged 35-49 years with active or convalescent COVID-19. This CDR3 reads CASSLEALAGGRISHSYEQYF. DNA for the CDR3: TGCGCCAGCAGCTTGGAAGCACTAGCGGGGGGGCGTATATCCCATTCCTACGAGCAGTACTTC.